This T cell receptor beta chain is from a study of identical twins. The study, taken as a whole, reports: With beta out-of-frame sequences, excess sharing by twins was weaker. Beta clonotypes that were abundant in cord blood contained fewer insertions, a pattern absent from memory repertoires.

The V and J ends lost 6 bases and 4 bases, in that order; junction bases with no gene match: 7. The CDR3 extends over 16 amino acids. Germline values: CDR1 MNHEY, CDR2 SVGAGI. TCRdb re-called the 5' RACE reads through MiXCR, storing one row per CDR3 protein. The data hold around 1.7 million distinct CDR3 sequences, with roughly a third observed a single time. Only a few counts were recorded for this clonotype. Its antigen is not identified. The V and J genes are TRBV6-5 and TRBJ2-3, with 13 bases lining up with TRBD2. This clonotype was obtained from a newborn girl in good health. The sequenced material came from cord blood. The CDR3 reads CASSVPGLAGSDTQYF. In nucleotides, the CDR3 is TGTGCCAGCAGCGTCCCGGGACTAGCGGGATCAGATACGCAGTATTTT.